Each of the 27 T cell receptor beta chains below was sequenced from the same sample in a study of blood T cell repertoires in COVID-19. This table comes from immunoSEQ multiplex PCR, and its TCRdb copy is limited to in-frame clones, with some not included. The profile shows 120,000 or so clones, 65% to 90% of them singletons. What was sequenced was peripheral blood. The receptors derive from an elderly woman with acute or convalescent COVID-19.

The chain couples TRBV19 to TRBJ2-4, with a possible D match to TRBD1 (5 bases). Looked up from germline, CDR1 is LNHDA and CDR2 is SQIVND (reference sequence). V was cut by 3 bases and J by 2 bases, with 17 bases left in between. The CDR3 totals 17 residues. CDR3 in DNA: TGTGCCAGTAGTATCTTTGCTGGGGCCCCTACCAAAAACATTCAGTACTTC. Translation: CASSIFAGAPTKNIQYF.

The chain recombines TRBV3-1 (or the pseudogene TRBV3-2) with TRBJ1-1; tentative D call: TRBD1 (6 bases). CDR1 LGHDT and CDR2 YNNKEL come from the germline V gene (reference sequence). Trimming stripped 3 bases from V and 1 base from J, with 15 bases between. CDR3 length: 16 amino acids. For the CDR3, the DNA is TGTGCCAGCAGCCACCCCCCCAGGGGTTGGAACACTGAAGCTTTCTTT. Amino acid sequence: CASSHPPRGWNTEAFF.

This clone has more than one count but fewer than ten. V is TRBV18 and J is TRBJ1-3; the match to TRBD1 covers 7 bases. CDR1 and CDR2 (germline): KGHSH, LQKENI. Germline trimming cut 3 bases from V and 0 bases from J; bases unmatched to any gene: 5. This CDR3 region has 16 residues. CDR3 in amino acids: CASSPGQAYSGNTIYF. The CDR3 DNA follows: TGTGCCAGCTCACCCGGACAGGCTTACTCTGGAAACACCATATATTTT. The variable domain in full, with the rest retrieved from reference TRBV18 and TRBJ1-3, is NAGVMQNPRHLVRRRGQEARLRCSPMKGHSHVYWYRQLPEEGLKFMVYLQKENIIDESGMPKERFSAEFPKEGPSILRIQQVVRGDSAAYFCASSPGQAYSGNTIYFGEGSWLTVV.

The chain couples TRBV27 to TRBJ1-1; TRBD1 is a possible D gene (5 bases). The CDR3 runs to 13 residues. Trimming shortened V by 5 bases and J by 7 bases, and 14 bases separated the two germline ends. Germline assignment: CDR1 MNHEY and CDR2 SMNVEV (reference sequence). The CDR3, as DNA: TGTGCCAGCAGTCCGACAGTAAGATTTGAAGCTTTCTTT. This sequence encodes CASSPTVRFEAFF.

The chain uses TRBV4-2 and TRBJ1-4; TRBD1 agrees at 8 bases. The CDR3 covers 15 residues. Germline values: CDR1 LGHNA, CDR2 YNFKEQ. Unmatched junction bases numbered 11, after V lost 2 bases and J lost 12 bases. Written as DNA, the CDR3 is TGTGCCAGCAGCCAAACGGCAGGGGGCCCGCTCGAACTGTTTTTT. This translates into CASSQTAGGPLELFF.

The chain joins TRBV19 to TRBJ2-6; D gene uncertain. This CDR3 comprises 17 residues. The ends were cut back, 3 bases at V and 0 bases at J, with 12 bases in the middle. CDR1 and CDR2 from the germline V gene are LNHDA and SQIVND (reference sequence). The CDR3 bases are TGTGCCAGTAGTATTTTAGCTATCCCCTCTGGGGCCAACGTCCTGACTTTC. The encoded protein is CASSILAIPSGANVLTF.

The chain has TRBV9 and TRBJ1-5; D remains unclear. The ends were cut back, 2 bases at V and 9 bases at J, with 18 bases in the middle. Germline lookup yields CDR1 SGDLS and CDR2 YYNGEE. This CDR3 region has 15 residues. CDR3 loop: CASSVGNADSGPQHF. The DNA for the CDR3 is TGTGCCAGCAGCGTTGGTAATGCAGATTCGGGGCCCCAGCATTTT.

The chain links TRBV6-5 to TRBJ2-7, with TRBD2 matching over 7 bases. After removal of 11 bases from V and 4 bases from J, the junction contained 8 bases not matched to a gene. Germline V gene lookup returns CDR1 MNHEY and CDR2 SVGAGI. The CDR3 loop spans 12 amino acids. CDR3 sequence (DNA): TGTGCCTTGGAGGCGGGGGTTTACGAGCAGTACTTC. This codes for CALEAGVYEQYF.

The chain joins TRBV7-9 to TRBJ1-1; D may be TRBD1 (5 bases). This CDR3 region has 17 residues. Germline V gene sequence: CDR1 SEHNR, CDR2 FQNEAQ (reference sequence). Trimming took 2 bases from V and 1 from J, leaving 17 bases between them. The CDR3 coding sequence is TGTGCCAGCAGCTTATCTCCGGGGGGAGGGTGGAACACTGAAGCTTTCTTT. Translation gives CASSLSPGGGWNTEAFF.

This clone was seen only once. This sequence joins TRBV5-1 and TRBJ2-5; perhaps TRBD1 as D (5 bases). Trimming took off 1 base at V and 7 bases at J, with 11 bases between the two ends. The V gene's germline CDR1 is SGHRS and CDR2 YFSETQ. This CDR3 is 13 amino acids long. CDR3 coding DNA: TGCGCCAGCAGCTTGTTAGGGGCAGGGACCCAGTACTTC. Its protein product is CASSLLGAGTQYF.

This chain joins TRBV4-3 and TRBJ1-2, with a possible D match to TRBD1 (6 bases). Germline V CDR1 and CDR2: LGHNA, YSLEER. The V end lost 2 bases, the J end lost 3 bases, and 10 bases lay between the germline ends. The length of the CDR3 is 14 residues. The CDR3 here is CASSQSYRDYGYTF. The DNA of the CDR3 is TGCGCCAGCAGCCAAAGCTACAGGGACTATGGCTACACCTTC.

The rearrangement joins TRBV10-3 to TRBJ1-3; 7 nucleotides align to TRBD1. The CDR3 length is 16 residues. Looked up from germline, CDR1 is ENHRY and CDR2 is SYGVKD. Trimming took 8 bases from V and 0 from J; bases not matched to a gene: 10. The CDR3 protein is CAIGKGQFHSGNTIYF. The CDR3 region has the DNA TGTGCCATCGGGAAGGGACAGTTCCACTCTGGAAACACCATATATTTT.

This clone was seen just once. The rearrangement links TRBV5-1 to TRBJ1-2, with a possible D match to TRBD1 (6 bases). V was trimmed by 5 bases and J by 7 bases, leaving 21 bases between them. Germline lookup yields CDR1 SGHRS and CDR2 YFSETQ. The CDR3 loop spans 15 amino acids. CDR3 sequence reads: CASSSEIQGRGGYTF. CDR3 coding DNA: TGCGCCAGCAGTTCAGAGATACAGGGACGGGGTGGCTACACCTTC.

This chain links TRBV10-3 with TRBJ2-5, with D maybe TRBD2 (5 bases). The germline gives CDR1 ENHRY, CDR2 SYGVKD. The CDR3 contains 14 residues. Trimming cost V 2 bases and J 6 bases, with 13 bases left between them. Here the CDR3 reads CAISEPGNTQTQYF. In DNA, the CDR3 is TGTGCCATCAGTGAGCCGGGGAACACTCAGACCCAGTACTTC.

This sequence joins TRBV5-1 and TRBJ2-1; 7 nucleotides match TRBD1. The V gene end was trimmed by 2 bases and the J gene end by 3 bases; junction bases not matched to a gene: 5. In germline, CDR1 is SGHRS, CDR2 YFSETQ. The CDR3 consists of 15 residues. The CDR3 is CASSLWGQIYNEQFF. The DNA of the CDR3 is TGCGCCAGCAGCTTATGGGGACAGATCTACAATGAGCAGTTCTTC.

This clone was observed a few times. The chain recombines TRBV9 with TRBJ1-2, with 7 bases aligning to TRBD1. The V and J ends lost 0 bases and 4 bases, in that order; junction bases with no gene match: 3. The CDR3 consists of 14 residues. Looked up from germline, CDR1 is SGDLS and CDR2 is YYNGEE. The CDR3 DNA reads as TGTGCCAGCAGCGTAGAAGGGGGCGCCTATGGCTACACCTTC. This translates into CASSVEGGAYGYTF. The full variable domain, its missing parts supplied by reference TRBV9 and TRBJ1-2, is DSGVTQTPKHLITATGQRVTLRCSPRSGDLSVYWYQQSLDQGLQFLIQYYNGEERAKGNILERFSAQQFPDLHSELNLSSLELGDSALYFCASSVEGGAYGYTFGSGTRLTVV.

The V call is TRBV5-1, the J call TRBJ2-1; tentative D call: TRBD1 (5 bases). The CDR3 runs 14 residues. In germline, CDR1 is SGHRS, CDR2 YFSETQ. Trimming removed 0 bases at V and 8 bases at J, with 12 bases between. The CDR3 is CASSLAAGFDEQFF. The CDR3 region has the DNA TGCGCCAGCAGCTTGGCCGCAGGGTTCGATGAGCAGTTCTTC.

V and J are TRBV1 and TRBJ2-1; the listed D gene, TRBD2, was not tested against the DNA. TRBV1 is a known pseudogene. The CDR3 totals 14 residues. Written as DNA, the CDR3 is TGCACCAGCAGCCCGGGGGGCATCTTGGATGAGCAGTTCTTC. Translating gives CTSSPGGILDEQFF.

The J gene is TRBJ2-7, the V gene TRBV19; D gene unclear. Germline V gives CDR1 LNHDA, CDR2 SQIVND (reference sequence). V was trimmed by 5 bases and J by 5 bases, leaving 16 bases between them. CDR3 length equals 14 residues. The CDR3 sequence is CASSSPGAWHEQYF. CDR3 DNA: TGTGCCAGTAGTTCACCGGGTGCTTGGCACGAGCAGTACTTC.

V is TRBV5-6 and J is TRBJ1-2, with 7 nucleotides matching TRBD1. Trimming at V came to 4 bases and at J to 8 bases, leaving 5 bases not matched to a gene. In germline, CDR1 is SGHDT, CDR2 YYEEEE. The CDR3 covers 12 residues. CDR3: CASSPDRVGYTF. The CDR3 DNA sequence: TGTGCCAGCAGCCCTGACAGGGTCGGCTACACCTTC.

J is TRBJ1-1 and V is TRBV18; D call uncertain. The CDR3 runs 13 residues. Trimming removed 4 bases from V and 8 bases from J, with 14 bases in between. Germline-derived CDR1 and CDR2 are KGHSH and LQKENI. CDR3 amino acids: CASSLTGLAEAFF. As DNA, the CDR3 is TGTGCCAGCTCACTAACGGGTCTGGCCGAAGCTTTCTTT.

This clone was observed once. The V call is TRBV29-1, the J call TRBJ1-1, with 12 nucleotides matching TRBD1. CDR3 length: 13 residues. V dropped 5 bases and J dropped 10; count of bases not matched to a gene: 8. Germline V lookup: CDR1 SQVTM, CDR2 ANQGSEA. DNA of the CDR3: TGCAGCGTTCTCGGGACAGGGGGCAGGGTAGCTTTCTTT. This translates into CSVLGTGGRVAFF.

J is TRBJ2-1 and V is TRBV3-1 (or the pseudogene TRBV3-2); possibly TRBD2 for D (6 bases). The CDR3 extends over 18 amino acids. V shed 2 bases and J shed 2 bases, with 19 bases lying between them. Germline V gene lookup returns CDR1 LGHDT and CDR2 YNNKEL (reference sequence). For the CDR3, the DNA is TGTGCCAGCAGCCAATATTCCCGGGCGGGGAGAACCTACAATGAGCAGTTCTTC. This translates into CASSQYSRAGRTYNEQFF.

The chain combines TRBV6-6 with TRBJ2-7; TRBD1 matches 10 bases. The germline V gene has CDR1 MNHNY and CDR2 SVGAGI (reference sequence). After removal of 5 bases from V and 3 bases from J, the junction contained 7 bases not matched to a gene. The CDR3 totals 15 residues. DNA of the CDR3: TGTGCCAGCAGTCCCCCCGGGACAGGGGACTACGAGCAGTACTTC. It is translated as CASSPPGTGDYEQYF.

The chain's CDR3 is CASRGPTVNTEAFF. The CDR3 DNA sequence: TGCGCCAGCAGAGGGCCGACAGTGAACACTGAAGCTTTCTTT. The chain couples TRBV5-1 to TRBJ1-1, with D tentatively TRBD1 (5 bases). The germline gives CDR1 SGHRS, CDR2 YFSETQ. The CDR3 contains 14 residues. The V end was cut by 5 bases, the J end by 0 bases, with 11 bases between.

The chain has TRBV7-9 and TRBJ1-1, with 10 bases aligning to TRBD1. CDR3 size: 16 residues. CDR1 and CDR2 from the germline V gene are SEHNR and FQNEAQ (reference sequence). V shed 6 bases, J shed 1 base, and the junction held 8 bases outside the gene matches. In DNA form, the CDR3 reads TGTGCCAGCAGAAGGGACAGGGGCCATGAGAACACTGAAGCTTTCTTT. Its protein product is CASRRDRGHENTEAFF.

This clone turned up a few times. The V and J genes are TRBV28 and TRBJ1-5; D is uncertain. The CDR3 totals 15 residues. V was shortened by 6 bases and J by 4 bases, with 16 bases between the two germline ends. Germline V gene sequence: CDR1 MDHEN, CDR2 SYDVKM. This chain's CDR3 is CASSPERRGNQPQHF. CDR3 nucleotide sequence: TGTGCCAGCAGCCCGGAACGGCGAGGAAATCAGCCCCAGCATTTT.